These T cell receptor beta chains were read from a single sample in a study of shared clonotypes between healthy human individuals. Sequencing was performed with immunoSEQ multiplex PCR; in TCRdb, only in-frame clones are kept and a portion is missing. This table has hundreds of thousands of clones, roughly 96% appearing once. Sequenced material: naive CD8+ T cells sorted from blood. These receptors came from a man aged 25-45 years in good health. Both conserved end residues are part of each CDR3. D genes are given only for firm matches. For some rows the clone size is stated as once, few or many, or as a class when expanded; others skip it.

NA,NA,TRBJ2-2,TRBV18,CASSPDSNTGELFF,TGTGCCAGCTCACCGGACAGCAACACCGGGGAGCTGTTTTTT
NA,TRBD1,TRBJ1-2,TRBV7-2,CASSPPGTVNGYTF,TGTGCCAGCAGCCCCCCGGGGACAGTCAATGGCTACACCTTC
NA,NA,TRBJ2-1,TRBV5-4,CASSLVGDFLNNEQFF,TGTGCCAGCAGCTTGGTTGGAGATTTCCTTAACAATGAGCAGTTCTTC
NA,NA,TRBJ2-7,TRBV27,CASSLIARHEQYF,TGTGCCAGCAGTTTAATAGCGCGCCACGAGCAGTACTTC
NA,NA,TRBJ2-7,TRBV5-1,CASSLDDGTLPGYEQYF,TGCGCCAGCAGCTTGGATGACGGGACACTCCCAGGGTACGAGCAGTACTTC
NA,TRBD2,TRBJ2-7,TRBV5-5,CASSSRLAGAGEEQYF,TGTGCCAGCAGCTCGCGACTAGCGGGAGCGGGTGAAGAGCAGTACTTC
once,TRBD2,TRBJ2-7,TRBV14,CASSRVSGSVYEQYF,TGTGCCAGCAGCCGAGTTAGCGGGAGTGTGTACGAGCAGTACTTC
NA,TRBD2,TRBJ2-1,TRBV4-1,CASSQTAGSYNEQFF,TGCGCCAGCAGCCAGACAGCGGGGTCCTACAATGAGCAGTTCTTC
few,TRBD1,TRBJ2-3,TRBV27,CASADRVSDTQYF,TGTGCCAGCGCGGACAGGGTATCAGATACGCAGTATTTT
NA,NA,TRBJ2-7,TRBV19,CASSIVLRDPPLQLDEQYF,TGTGCCAGTAGTATAGTTTTGCGAGACCCTCCCCTACAGCTCGACGAGCAGTACTTC
NA,NA,TRBJ2-1,TRBV29-1,CSVLRPTYNEQFF,TGCAGCGTCCTCAGACCGACCTACAATGAGCAGTTCTTC
NA,NA,TRBJ2-1,TRBV9,CASSGWGAEYNEQFF,TGTGCCAGCAGCGGATGGGGTGCGGAATACAATGAGCAGTTCTTC
once,NA,TRBJ2-1,TRBV28,CATYRVNEQFF,TGTGCCACCTACAGGGTGAATGAGCAGTTCTTC
NA,TRBD2,TRBJ2-7,TRBV7-2,CASSPAGEFYEQYF,TGTGCCAGCAGCCCAGCGGGAGAGTTCTACGAGCAGTACTTC
NA,NA,TRBJ1-3,TRBV7-9,CASKGDAHSGNTIYF,TGTGCCAGTAAGGGGGACGCTCACTCTGGAAACACCATATATTTT
NA,TRBD1,TRBJ2-1,TRBV4-1,CASSGTGGENAYNEQFF,TGCGCCAGCAGCGGGACAGGGGGCGAAAATGCCTACAATGAGCAGTTCTTC
NA,TRBD1,TRBJ2-7,TRBV7-2,CASSLTGRYEQYF,TGTGCCAGCAGCTTGACAGGGCGCTACGAGCAGTACTTC
NA,NA,TRBJ2-3,TRBV7-3,CASSLVSGNTQYF,TGTGCCAGCAGCTTAGTTTCGGGAAATACGCAGTATTTT
NA,NA,TRBJ1-2,TRBV2,CASLGVSGYGYTF,TGTGCCAGCCTAGGGGTTTCGGGCTATGGCTACACCTTC
NA,NA,TRBJ2-5,TRBV7-9,CASSSLLQETQYF,TGTGCCAGCAGCTCACTGTTACAAGAGACCCAGTACTTC
NA,NA,TRBJ1-5,TRBV6-6,CASSYSEGLNQPQHF,TGTGCCAGCAGTTACTCGGAGGGCCTCAATCAGCCCCAGCATTTT
once,NA,TRBJ2-7,TRBV5-5,CASIWGYEQYF,TGTGCCAGCATTTGGGGCTACGAGCAGTACTTC
NA,TRBD2,TRBJ2-3,TRBV7-9,CASSSGGSRYGQYF,TGTGCCAGCAGCTCGGGAGGCTCCAGATACGGGCAGTATTTT